A single sample gave rise to the 14 T cell receptor beta chains below, sequenced in a study of blood T cell repertoires in COVID-19. Profiled with immunoSEQ multiplex PCR; TCRdb holds only in-frame clones, not every one. The sample carries more than 110,000 clones, roughly 85% recorded once. Sequencing used PBMCs or T cells enriched from blood (not recorded which). Source of these receptors: a woman in her forties or fifties who had recovered from COVID-19.

The chain couples TRBV3-1 (or the pseudogene TRBV3-2) to TRBJ2-3; 9 bases align to TRBD2. CDR3 length equals 17 residues. After removal of 5 bases from V and 2 bases from J, the junction contained 11 bases not matched to a gene. Germline CDR1 reads LGHDT; CDR2 reads YNNKEL (reference sequence). CDR3 in amino acids: CASSSAGTSLNTDTQYF. The CDR3 region has the DNA TGTGCCAGCAGCTCAGCCGGGACTAGCCTTAACACAGATACGCAGTATTTT.

The rearrangement joins TRBV19 to TRBJ1-5; the match to TRBD1 covers 8 bases. This CDR3 has 15 residues. Unmatched junction bases numbered 7, after V lost 5 bases and J lost 4 bases. CDR1 and CDR2 (germline): LNHDA, SQIVND (reference sequence). The CDR3 nucleotides are TGTGCCAGTAGTGAAGGGACAGGCCAAAATCAGCCCCAGCATTTT. It is translated as CASSEGTGQNQPQHF.

This clone was detected a few times. The rearrangement links TRBV7-9 to TRBJ1-6; D call uncertain. Germline V gives CDR1 SEHNR, CDR2 FQNEAQ (reference sequence). The CDR3 runs to 13 residues. V shed 3 bases and J shed 13 bases, with 13 bases lying between them. The CDR3 bases are TGTGCCAGCAGCTTCGGCCTGAAGGAGCCCCTCCACTTT. Protein product: CASSFGLKEPLHF.

The CDR3: CASSLARLAGDPNTGELFF. The CDR3 nucleotides are TGTGCCAGCAGCTTAGCGAGGCTAGCGGGGGATCCGAACACCGGGGAGCTGTTTTTT. V usage is TRBV7-8 and J usage is TRBJ2-2, with 10 bases that match TRBD2. The CDR3 consists of 19 residues. Germline assignment: CDR1 SGHVS and CDR2 FQNEAQ. Trimming at V came to 0 bases and at J to 0 bases, leaving 7 bases not matched to a gene.

V is TRBV6-5 and J is TRBJ1-1; D remains ambiguous. The CDR3 totals 13 residues. V lost 5 bases to trimming and J lost 1 base, with 8 bases between them. In germline, CDR1 is MNHEY, CDR2 SVGAGI. The CDR3 loop reads CASSPRGNTEAFF. In nucleotides, the CDR3 is TGTGCCAGCAGTCCGCGGGGGAACACTGAAGCTTTCTTT.

This chain links TRBV9 with TRBJ2-7; the match to TRBD2 covers 13 bases. Germline CDR1 is SGDLS and CDR2 is YYNGEE. The CDR3 has 15 residues. Germline trimming cut 2 bases from V and 9 bases from J; bases unmatched to any gene: 8. The CDR3 here is CASSVGTSGELGQYF. CDR3 nucleotide sequence: TGTGCCAGCAGCGTTGGGACTAGCGGGGAATTAGGGCAGTACTTC.

This chain connects TRBV19 to TRBJ2-2; 9 nucleotides line up with TRBD1. V lost 3 bases and J lost 6; bases outside the gene matches: 8. Germline V gives CDR1 LNHDA, CDR2 SQIVND (reference sequence). The CDR3 extends over 16 amino acids. CDR3 sequence (DNA): TGTGCCAGTAGTATCACAGGGGGCAATAGGGCCGGGGAGCTGTTTTTT. Amino acids: CASSITGGNRAGELFF.

This chain uses TRBV2 with TRBJ1-1; 10 bases line up with TRBD1. CDR3 length: 14 residues. Per germline, CDR1 SNHLY and CDR2 FYNNEI. V dropped 7 bases and J dropped 9; count of bases not matched to a gene: 11. The CDR3 sequence is CASTTHDRGLQAFF. CDR3 DNA: TGTGCCAGCACCACTCACGACAGGGGGCTACAAGCTTTCTTT.

This clone was observed a single time. The chain recombines TRBV5-4 with TRBJ1-4; 8 nucleotides align to TRBD1. There are 15 residues in the CDR3. Trimming at V came to 3 bases and at J to 8 bases, leaving 9 bases not matched to a gene. CDR1 is SGHNT and CDR2 is YYREEE in the germline V gene (reference sequence). The CDR3 sequence: CASSSSQGAREKLFF. CDR3 coding DNA: TGTGCCAGCAGCTCAAGCCAGGGGGCTCGGGAAAAACTGTTTTTT.

J is TRBJ2-1 and V is TRBV2, with TRBD2 matching 11 bases. The germline V gene encodes CDR1 SNHLY and CDR2 FYNNEI. The CDR3 spans 15 residues. The V and J ends lost 6 bases and 7 bases, in that order; junction bases with no gene match: 8. This CDR3 reads CASSYLAGGPNEQFF. In nucleotides, the CDR3 is TGTGCCAGCAGCTACTTAGCGGGAGGGCCTAATGAGCAGTTCTTC.

The rearrangement links TRBV9 to TRBJ1-5; D uncertain. Trimming took 3 bases from V and 1 from J, leaving 8 bases between them. The CDR3 covers 14 residues. Looked up from germline, CDR1 is SGDLS and CDR2 is YYNGEE. The CDR3 nucleotides are TGTGCCAGCAGCGACGGGAAGAGCAATCAGCCCCAGCATTTT. Protein sequence: CASSDGKSNQPQHF.

The chain employs TRBV5-4 and TRBJ1-2; TRBD1 aligns across 8 bases. The CDR3 consists of 14 residues. V lost 0 bases, J lost 3 bases, and 1 base stayed unmatched. Per the germline V gene, CDR1 is SGHNT and CDR2 is YYREEE (reference sequence). The DNA of the CDR3 is TGTGCCAGCAGCTTGGTGGGACAGGACTATGGCTACACCTTC. It codes for CASSLVGQDYGYTF.

The chain combines TRBV10-3 with TRBJ1-1; D is perhaps TRBD1 (6 bases). The CDR3 sequence is 17 residues long. With 2 bases removed from V and 0 bases from J, the gap between germline ends came to 16 bases. The V gene's germline CDR1 is ENHRY and CDR2 SYGVKD. This CDR3 reads CAISESTGYGVNTEAFF. Written as DNA, the CDR3 is TGTGCCATCAGTGAGAGCACAGGGTACGGGGTGAACACTGAAGCTTTCTTT.

This clone was picked up one time. The rearrangement links TRBV10-1 to TRBJ2-5, with 8 bases identical to TRBD2. The CDR3 has 14 residues. Germline trimming cut 2 bases from V and 7 bases from J; bases unmatched to any gene: 6. CDR1 and CDR2 (germline): WNHNN, SYGVQD (reference sequence). CDR3: CASSEQGLGGTQYF. The CDR3 DNA reads as TGCGCCAGCAGTGAGCAGGGACTAGGAGGGACCCAGTACTTC.